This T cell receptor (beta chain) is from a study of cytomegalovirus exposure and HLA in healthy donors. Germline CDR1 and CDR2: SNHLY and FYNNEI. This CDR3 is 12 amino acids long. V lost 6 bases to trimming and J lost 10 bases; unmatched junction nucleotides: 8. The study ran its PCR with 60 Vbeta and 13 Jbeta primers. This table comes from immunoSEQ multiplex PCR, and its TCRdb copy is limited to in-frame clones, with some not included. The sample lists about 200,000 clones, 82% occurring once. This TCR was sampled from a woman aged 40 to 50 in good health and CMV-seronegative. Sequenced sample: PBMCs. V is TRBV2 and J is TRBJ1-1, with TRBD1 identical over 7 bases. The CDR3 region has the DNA TGTGCCAGCAGGGCAACAGGGGAGAGAGCTTTCTTT. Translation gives CASRATGERAFF.